This TCR beta chain was identified in a study of response to subunit inactivated influenza vaccine. General observations from the study: Authors proposed each seasonal influenza vaccination draws in few new T cells.

One entry per CDR3 protein results from TCRdb running MiXCR on the RT-PCR reads. The sample holds around 300,000 distinct CDR3 sequences; 22% are singletons and the top ten take around a tenth. As to this clonotype: Its specificity is unknown.

The sequencing here drew on PBMCs from blood, taken approximately 22 months after vaccination. The receptor was derived from a man between 50 and 69 years old who received an inactivated influenza vaccine.

CDR3 protein: CASSFGFTGSYEQYF. The CDR3 DNA sequence: TGTGCCAGCAGCTTCGGATTTACAGGGTCCTACGAGCAGTACTTC. The chain links TRBV7-8 to TRBJ2-7, with TRBD1 as a possible D gene (6 bases). The CDR3 is made up of 15 amino acids. V lost 3 bases, J lost 1 base, and 13 bases lay in between. Germline V gives CDR1 SGHVS, CDR2 FQNEAQ.